This entry lists 8 T cell receptor beta chains sequenced from one sample in a study of cytomegalovirus exposure and HLA in healthy donors. PCR was performed using 60 Vbeta and 13 Jbeta primers. Libraries were prepared by immunoSEQ multiplex PCR; TCRdb keeps only in-frame clonotypes and omits some of them. This sample has about 130,000 clones; roughly four fifths occur once, and the top ten carry around 5.5%. The sequenced sample consisted of PBMCs. The receptors stem from a woman between 50 and 59 years old in good health and CMV-seropositive.

This chain links TRBV11-3 with TRBJ2-1; a possible D gene is TRBD1 (5 bases). Per the germline V gene, CDR1 is SGHNT and CDR2 is YENEEA. This CDR3 has 11 amino acids. The germline V and J ends were trimmed by 6 bases and 12 bases, with 12 bases remaining between them. CDR3 coding DNA: TGTGCCAGCAGTCCAGGGCCCAGGCAGTTCTTC. Its protein is CASSPGPRQFF.

The chain is built from TRBV7-2 and TRBJ1-2; TRBD1 matches at 11 bases. V was pared by 1 base and J by 7 bases, with 5 bases of the junction left unmatched. The CDR3 is 15 residues long. Per germline, CDR1 SGHTA and CDR2 FQGNSA. CDR3 amino acids: CASSLDRGQGGGYTF. The CDR3 DNA is TGTGCCAGCAGCTTAGACCGGGGACAGGGGGGTGGCTACACCTTC.

V is TRBV18 and J is TRBJ2-7; D is perhaps TRBD1 (5 bases). Per germline, CDR1 KGHSH and CDR2 LQKENI. CDR3 length: 14 residues. V dropped 3 bases and J dropped 6 bases, with 15 bases sitting between them. The CDR3 region is CASSPGGASVEQYF. In nucleotides, the CDR3 is TGTGCCAGCTCACCCGGTGGGGCGTCAGTCGAGCAGTACTTC.

This rearrangement joins TRBV18 to TRBJ1-4, with a possible D match to TRBD1 (5 bases). Trimming took 6 bases from V and 3 from J, leaving 17 bases between them. The CDR3 runs to 16 residues. Per the germline V gene, CDR1 is KGHSH and CDR2 is LQKENI. This chain's CDR3 is CASSPLPPGANEKLFF. In DNA, the CDR3 is TGTGCCAGCTCCCCCCTGCCTCCGGGGGCTAATGAAAAACTGTTTTTT.

The rearrangement links TRBV11-3 to TRBJ1-5; unclear D gene. V dropped 3 bases and J dropped 5 bases, with 14 bases sitting between them. The CDR3 consists of 15 residues. Germline CDR1 reads SGHNT; CDR2 reads YENEEA. CDR3 DNA: TGTGCCAGCAGCTTGGGTACACTCGGGGATCAGCCCCAGCATTTT. It translates to CASSLGTLGDQPQHF.

The V and J genes are TRBV19 and TRBJ1-2; TRBD1 agrees at 10 bases. Germline V gives CDR1 LNHDA, CDR2 SQIVND (reference sequence). The CDR3 contains 14 residues. V shed 8 bases, J shed 4 bases, and the junction held 7 bases outside the gene matches. The CDR3 spells CASEGTGVVYGYTF. CDR3 DNA: TGTGCCAGTGAAGGGACAGGGGTTGTCTATGGCTACACCTTC.

The gene calls are TRBV5-1 and TRBJ2-3, with 11 bases lining up with TRBD1. CDR1 is SGHRS, CDR2 YFSETQ, per germline. The junction had 3 bases not matched to a gene; V was cut back by 3 bases and J by 6 bases. The CDR3 has 14 amino acids. CDR3 coding DNA: TGCGCCAGCAGCTCGGGACAGGGGGGGGATACGCAGTATTTT. It specifies CASSSGQGGDTQYF.

The V call is TRBV11-3, the J call TRBJ1-4; D gene uncertain. Germline V gene lookup returns CDR1 SGHNT and CDR2 YENEEA. V was shortened by 5 bases and J by 0 bases, with 10 bases between the two germline ends. This CDR3 is built from 15 residues. The DNA of the CDR3 is TGTGCCAGCAGCCAATTCACGGCAACTAATGAAAAACTGTTTTTT. Amino acids: CASSQFTATNEKLFF.